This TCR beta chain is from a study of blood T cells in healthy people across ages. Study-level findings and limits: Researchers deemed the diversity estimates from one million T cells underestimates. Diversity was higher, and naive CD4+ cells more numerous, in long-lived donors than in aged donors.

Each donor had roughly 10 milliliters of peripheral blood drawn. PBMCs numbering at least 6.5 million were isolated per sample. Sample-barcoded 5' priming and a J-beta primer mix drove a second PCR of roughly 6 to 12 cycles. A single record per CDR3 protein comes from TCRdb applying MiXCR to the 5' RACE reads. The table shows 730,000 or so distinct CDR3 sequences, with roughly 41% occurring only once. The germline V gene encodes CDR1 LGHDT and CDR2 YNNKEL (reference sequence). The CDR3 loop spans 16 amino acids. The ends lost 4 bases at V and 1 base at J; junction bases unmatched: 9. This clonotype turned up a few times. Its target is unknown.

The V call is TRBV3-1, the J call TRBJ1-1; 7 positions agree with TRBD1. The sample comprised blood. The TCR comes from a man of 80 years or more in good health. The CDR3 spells CASSRTSGQSNTEAFF. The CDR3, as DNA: TGTGCCAGCAGCCGTACTTCGGGACAGTCGAACACTGAAGCTTTCTTT.